In this sample, the clone carrying this T cell receptor (beta chain) turned up a few times. These data are taken from a study of glioma-infiltrating T cells after dendritic cell vaccination. Study context: Patients received three intradermal dendritic cell vaccine injections at biweekly intervals.

V lost 5 bases to trimming and J lost 10 bases, with 18 bases between them. CDR3 length: 13 residues. Germline V CDR1 and CDR2: SQVTM, ANQGSEA. Assay: immunoSEQ multiplex PCR; the TCRdb copy retains only in-frame clones and omits some. The data contain 95,000 or so clones, roughly 84% of them singletons. The TCR originated in a human donor with glioblastoma. Sequences were derived from blood, sampled before dendritic cell vaccination. V gene TRBV29-1 combines with J gene TRBJ2-1; D is perhaps TRBD1 (6 bases). In nucleotides, the CDR3 is TGCAGCGTTACCTTAGACAGGTCTCGGGAGCAGTTCTTC. It specifies CSVTLDRSREQFF.